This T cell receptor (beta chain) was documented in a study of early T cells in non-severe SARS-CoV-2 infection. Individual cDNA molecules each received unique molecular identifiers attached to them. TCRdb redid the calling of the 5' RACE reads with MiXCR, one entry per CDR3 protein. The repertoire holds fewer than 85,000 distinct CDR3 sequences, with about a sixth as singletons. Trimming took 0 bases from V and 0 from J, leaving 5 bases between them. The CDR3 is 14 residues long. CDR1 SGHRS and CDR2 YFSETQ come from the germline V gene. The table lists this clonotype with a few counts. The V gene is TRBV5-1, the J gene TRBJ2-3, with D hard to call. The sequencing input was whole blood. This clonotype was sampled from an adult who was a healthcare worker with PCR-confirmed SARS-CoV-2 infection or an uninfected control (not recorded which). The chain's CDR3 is CASSLEDSTDTQYF. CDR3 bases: TGCGCCAGCAGCTTGGAGGACAGCACAGATACGCAGTATTTT. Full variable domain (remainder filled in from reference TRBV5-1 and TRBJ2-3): KAGVTQTPRYLIKTRGQQVTLSCSPISGHRSVSWYQQTPGQGLQFLFEYFSETQRNKGNFPGRFSGRQFSNSRSEMNVSTLELGDSALYLCASSLEDSTDTQYFGPGTRLTVL.